This T cell receptor beta chain was observed in a study of early T cells in non-severe SARS-CoV-2 infection. Overall study: Sequencing input comprised bulk RNA from unsorted whole blood; chain pairing was not available.

Attached unique molecular identifiers marked individual cDNA molecules. TCRdb ran MiXCR on the 5' RACE reads and lists one entry per CDR3 protein. The table has roughly 58,000 distinct CDR3 sequences, around a tenth seen once. In this sample, this clonotype turned up a few times. Germline V gives CDR1 SGHTA, CDR2 FQGTGA. CDR3 length: 14 amino acids. V was cut by 5 bases and J by 2 bases, with 11 bases left in between. The specimen sequenced was whole blood. This chain links TRBV7-3 with TRBJ2-3, with a weak D call TRBD1 (6 bases). The origin of this receptor is an adult who was a healthcare worker with PCR-confirmed SARS-CoV-2 infection or an uninfected control (not recorded which). CDR3 sequence: CASSMTGPTDTQYF. CDR3 in DNA: TGTGCCAGCAGCATGACAGGACCCACAGATACGCAGTATTTT.